Sequencing of this TCR beta chain was carried out in a study of naive and memory T cell subsets. The study's findings and limits: Over 95% of naive TCR sequences appeared only once after error correction, unlike memory subsets. Each distinct alpha or beta sequence counts as one clonotype.

On this clonotype itself: As yet, its antigen is unknown.

An equimolar mix of two oligonucleotides served as the beta constant-region primer for TRBC1 and TRBC2. Ligated cDNA was amplified by four rounds of PCR with nested alpha and beta constant-region primers and SP2. A 12-nucleotide UMI and the SP2 primer were added to the cDNA 3' end by oligonucleotide ligation. A single record per CDR3 protein comes from TCRdb applying MiXCR to the UMI-ligation and nested PCR reads. The sample has fewer than 10,000 distinct CDR3 sequences, 25% to 35% seen once; the top ten hold roughly 60%. Germline V gene data show CDR1 as DFQATT and CDR2 as SNEGSKA (reference sequence). V lost 2 bases, J lost 1 base, and 11 bases lay in between. The CDR3 runs 14 residues.

Sequencing input: CD8+ TEMRA cells from blood. Subset indicated: effector memory re-expressing CD45RA, CD45RA+ CD27-. This chain links TRBV20-1 with TRBJ1-1; the D is unclear. The clonotype comes from a human donor in good health. The CDR3 DNA reads TGCAGTGCTAGAAAAATCCCCGGGAACACTGAAGCTTTCTTT. This sequence encodes CSARKIPGNTEAFF.